This TCR beta chain was sequenced during a study of blood T cell repertoires in COVID-19. Across the study: Specimens from acute and convalescent COVID-19 originated in the United States, Italy and Spain. Sources were T cells, B-cell-depleted T cells, or PBMCs; the material itself was cDNA or gDNA.

This CDR3 is 16 amino acids long. The V and J ends lost 0 bases and 4 bases, in that order; junction bases with no gene match: 2. From germline, CDR1 is SGHNT and CDR2 YYREEE (reference sequence). In the original processing: From reference gene primer amplification, estimates of nucleated cell counts were derived. Profiling relied on immunoSEQ multiplex PCR, and the TCRdb table lists in-frame clones only, not all of them. D and trimming were read from the DNA, whereas the V and J calls and clone size are those reported in that table. The sample carries 150,000 or so clones, 87% recorded once. The J gene is TRBJ2-1, the V gene TRBV5-4; 12 nucleotides align to TRBD2. The receptor's source is a man at least 80 years old with acute or convalescent COVID-19. Sample: peripheral blood. The CDR3: CASSLASGRAYNEQFF. The CDR3 DNA reads TGTGCCAGCAGCTTGGCTAGCGGGAGGGCATACAATGAGCAGTTCTTC.